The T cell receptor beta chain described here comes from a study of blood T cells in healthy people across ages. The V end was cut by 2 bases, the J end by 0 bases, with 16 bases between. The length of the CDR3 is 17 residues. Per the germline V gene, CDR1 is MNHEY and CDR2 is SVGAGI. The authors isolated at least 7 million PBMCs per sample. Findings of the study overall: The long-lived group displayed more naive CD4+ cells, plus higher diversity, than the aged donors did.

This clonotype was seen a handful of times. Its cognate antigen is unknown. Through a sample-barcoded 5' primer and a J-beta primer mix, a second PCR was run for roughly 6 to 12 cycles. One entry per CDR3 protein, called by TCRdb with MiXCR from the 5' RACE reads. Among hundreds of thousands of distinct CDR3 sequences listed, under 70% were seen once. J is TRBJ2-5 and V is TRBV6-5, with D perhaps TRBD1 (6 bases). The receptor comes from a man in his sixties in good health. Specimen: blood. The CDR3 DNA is TGTGCCAGCAGTTACATTTTTGACAGGTCACACCAAGAGACCCAGTACTTC. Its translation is CASSYIFDRSHQETQYF.